This T cell receptor (beta chain) was retrieved from a study of T cells in Graves' hyperthyroidism and ophthalmopathy. Notes on the study in general: A model built on 13 V-J features separated ophthalmopathy from stable hyperthyroidism.

In its sample, this clonotype was seen a few times. As yet, its antigen is unknown. Template material for amplifying TCR beta CDR3 regions consisted of RNA transcripts. The TCR CDR3 first-round RT-PCR relied on the HTBI primer set. Each CDR3 protein gets one entry after TCRdb re-called the multiplex PCR reads with MiXCR. The table includes 250,000 to 400,000 distinct CDR3 sequences, roughly an eighth detected once. Germline V lookup: CDR1 MNHEY, CDR2 SMNVEV (reference sequence). The CDR3 is 12 amino acids. V lost 2 bases and J 13 bases, leaving 12 bases between the germline ends. This TCR derives from a woman in her thirties or forties with Graves' ophthalmopathy. This chain joins TRBV27 and TRBJ2-1, with a weak D call TRBD2 (6 bases). The sequenced sample was blood. The CDR3 DNA is TGTGCCAGCAGTTTAGGAGGGCGGCTCCAGTTCTTC. It is translated as CASSLGGRLQFF.